The clone carrying this T cell receptor (beta chain) was counted between two and nine times. No antigen is known for it. Germline V gives CDR1 MNHEY, CDR2 SVGAGI. V was clipped by 8 bases and J by 5 bases, with 9 bases between them. The CDR3 sequence is 12 residues long. Construction of the TCRbeta library involved unique molecular identifiers. TCRdb itself ran the PCR reads through MiXCR, one entry per CDR3 protein. The sample lists 130,000 or so distinct CDR3 sequences, 9.5% to 10% seen once, with more than 20% in the top ten. The entry originates in a study of T-cell reconstitution after alpha-beta-depleted transplantation in children. General observations from the study: Some patients' high day-60 TCRbeta diversity was traced to surviving recipient T cells and thymic progenitors. Once a year had passed after transplant, T-cell counts and diversity came mostly from newly produced T cells.

This specimen consisted of PBMCs, mostly from graft donor cells, obtained 180 days after TCRalphabeta/CD19-depleted stem cell transplant. This sequence was found in a girl in the first two years of life who had a stem cell transplant for combined immunodeficiency, so the T cells may come from the graft donor. V usage is TRBV6-5 and J usage is TRBJ1-4; a weak D match, TRBD1 (5 bases). CDR3 in DNA: TGTGCCAGCGGCAGGGAGAATGAAAAACTGTTTTTT. Its protein product is CASGRENEKLFF.